The clone carrying this T cell receptor (beta chain) has at least ten counts. This sample was taken from a study of T cells in Graves' hyperthyroidism and ophthalmopathy. Trimming took 4 bases from V and 1 from J, leaving 11 bases between them. Looked up from germline, CDR1 is MNHNS and CDR2 is SASEGT. The CDR3 is made up of 14 amino acids. Authors of the study amplified TCR beta CDR3 regions from RNA transcripts. Initially, a first-round RT-PCR of the TCR CDR3 employed the HTBI primer set. TCRdb used MiXCR to reprocess the multiplex PCR reads, holding one entry per CDR3 protein. The sample includes about half a million distinct CDR3 sequences, approximately 25% of them seen just once.

The chain carries TRBV6-1 and TRBJ2-7; D may match TRBD1 or TRBD2 (5 bases each). The TCR comes from a woman between 25 and 40 years old with Graves' ophthalmopathy. Sequencing input: blood. CDR3 loop: CASSVPGRSYEQYF. The CDR3 region has the DNA TGTGCCAGCAGTGTACCGGGACGGTCCTACGAGCAGTACTTC.